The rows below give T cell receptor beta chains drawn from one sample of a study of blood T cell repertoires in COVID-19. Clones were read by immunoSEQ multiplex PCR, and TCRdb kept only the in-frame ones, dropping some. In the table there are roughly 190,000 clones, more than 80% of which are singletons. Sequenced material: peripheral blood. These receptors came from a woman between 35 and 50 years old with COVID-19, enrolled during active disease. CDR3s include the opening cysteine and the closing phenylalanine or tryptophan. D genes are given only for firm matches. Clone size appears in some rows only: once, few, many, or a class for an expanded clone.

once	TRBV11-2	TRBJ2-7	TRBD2	CASSFSRTSGYYEQYF	TGTGCCAGCAGCTTCTCAAGGACTAGCGGGTACTACGAGCAGTACTTC
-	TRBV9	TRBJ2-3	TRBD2	CASSAREGVMSDTQYF	TGTGCCAGCAGCGCACGGGAGGGAGTGATGTCGGATACGCAGTATTTT
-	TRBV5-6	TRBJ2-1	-	CASSWTEFNEQFF	TGTGCCAGCAGCTGGACAGAGTTCAATGAGCAGTTCTTC
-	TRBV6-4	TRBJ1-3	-	CASSGEGGSGAGNTIYF	TGTGCCAGCAGTGGGGAGGGGGGATCAGGGGCTGGAAACACCATATATTTT
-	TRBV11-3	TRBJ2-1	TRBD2	CASSQNSGRHNEQFF	TGTGCCAGCAGCCAAAATAGCGGGAGACACAATGAGCAGTTCTTC
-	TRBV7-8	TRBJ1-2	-	CASSSGFTNYGYTF	TGTGCCAGCAGTTCAGGGTTCACTAACTATGGCTACACCTTC
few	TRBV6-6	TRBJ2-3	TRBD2	CASSYSGKSTDTQYF	TGTGCCAGCAGTTACAGCGGGAAAAGCACAGATACGCAGTATTTT
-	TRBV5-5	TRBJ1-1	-	CASSSGGTEAFF	TGTGCCAGCAGCTCCGGGGGGACTGAAGCTTTCTTT
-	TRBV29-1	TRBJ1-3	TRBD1	CSVEGTGTGNTIYF	TGCAGCGTTGAGGGGACAGGGACTGGAAACACCATATATTTT
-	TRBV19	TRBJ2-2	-	CASSSRTGELFF	TGTGCCAGTAGTTCGCGAACCGGGGAGCTGTTTTTT
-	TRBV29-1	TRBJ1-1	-	CSVEQGRGAFF	TGCAGCGTTGAGCAGGGGAGGGGAGCTTTCTTT
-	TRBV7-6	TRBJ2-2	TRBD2	CASSSPRLAGGGTGELFF	TGTGCCAGCAGCTCCCCTCGGCTAGCGGGGGGCGGCACCGGGGAGCTGTTTTTT
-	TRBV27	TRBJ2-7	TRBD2	CASSLGTNYEQYF	TGTGCCAGCAGTTTAGGGACTAACTACGAGCAGTACTTC
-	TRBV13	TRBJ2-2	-	CASRTDRFGAGELFF	-
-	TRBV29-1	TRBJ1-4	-	CSVVLETGFNEKLFF	TGCAGCGTAGTCCTCGAGACGGGATTTAATGAAAAACTGTTTTTT
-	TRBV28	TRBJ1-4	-	CASSPLGGPTTNEKLFF	TGTGCCAGCAGCCCCTTGGGGGGGCCGACAACTAATGAAAAACTGTTTTTT
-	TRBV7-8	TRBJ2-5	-	CASSPQETQYF	TGTGCCAGCAGCCCTCAAGAGACCCAGTACTTC
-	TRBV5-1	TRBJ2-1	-	CASSLGLAFNEQFF	TGCGCCAGCAGCTTGGGGCTAGCCTTCAATGAGCAGTTCTTC
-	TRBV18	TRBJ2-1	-	CASSLLRMDEQFF	TGTGCCAGCTCCTTACTAAGAATGGATGAGCAGTTCTTC
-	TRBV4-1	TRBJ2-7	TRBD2	CASSHQTSGSPYEQYF	TGCGCCAGCAGCCACCAAACTAGCGGGTCCCCCTACGAGCAGTACTTC
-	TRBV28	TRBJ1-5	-	CASSTIRFGQPQHF	TGTGCCAGCAGCACCATTCGATTCGGTCAGCCCCAGCATTTT
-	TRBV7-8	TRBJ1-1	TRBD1	CASSLDRTMNTEAFF	TGTGCCAGCAGCTTGGACAGGACCATGAACACTGAAGCTTTCTTT
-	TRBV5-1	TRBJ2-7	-	CASSLEQSSYEQYF	TGCGCCAGCAGCTTGGAACAGAGCTCCTACGAGCAGTACTTC
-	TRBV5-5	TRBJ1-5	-	CASSLEGHPGQPQHF	TGTGCCAGCAGCTTGGAAGGACACCCGGGCCAGCCCCAGCATTTT
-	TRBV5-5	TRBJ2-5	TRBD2	CASSLGAGGAVETQYF	TGTGCCAGCAGCTTGGGAGCGGGGGGCGCGGTAGAGACCCAGTACTTC
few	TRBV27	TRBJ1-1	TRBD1	CASSKLTTGTNTEAFF	TGTGCCAGCAGTAAACTAACGACAGGGACCAACACTGAAGCTTTCTTT
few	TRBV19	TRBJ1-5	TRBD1	CASSIQGAGQPQHF	TGTGCCAGTAGTATACAGGGGGCAGGTCAGCCCCAGCATTTT